This entry describes one TCR beta chain. Antigen unknown. Sequenced by immunoSEQ multiplex PCR; TCRdb stores in-frame clones only, minus some. Among about 350,000 clones listed, around 92% were seen once. These data are taken from a study of Ad26.COV2.S vaccination and SARS-CoV-2 variants. The study's findings and limits: Measures of TCR breadth and depth may have fallen short of total T cell responses. People who got the vaccine had more spike-specific TCR breadth than people who got placebo.

CDR3 length equals 16 residues. V was pared by 5 bases and J by 7 bases, with 20 bases between. Germline CDR1 SGHAT, CDR2 FQNNGV. Sequencing was performed on peripheral blood, taken after recovery from COVID-19. The sequence came from a human donor who had recovered from COVID-19. This rearrangement joins TRBV11-2 to TRBJ1-4, with unresolved D. This CDR3 is CASSPKGNRESEKLFF. The DNA for the CDR3 is TGTGCCAGCAGCCCCAAAGGGAATAGGGAGAGTGAAAAACTGTTTTTT.